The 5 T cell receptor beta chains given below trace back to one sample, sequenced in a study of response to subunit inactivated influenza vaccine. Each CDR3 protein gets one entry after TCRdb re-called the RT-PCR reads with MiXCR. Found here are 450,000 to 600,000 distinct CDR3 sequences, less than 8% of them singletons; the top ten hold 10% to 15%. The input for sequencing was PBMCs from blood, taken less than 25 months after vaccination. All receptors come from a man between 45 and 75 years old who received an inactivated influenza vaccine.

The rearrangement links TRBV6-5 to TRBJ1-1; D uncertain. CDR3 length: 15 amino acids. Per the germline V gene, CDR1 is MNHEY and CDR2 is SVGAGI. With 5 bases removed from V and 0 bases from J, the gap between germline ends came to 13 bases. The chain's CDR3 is CASSTLEGMNTEAFF. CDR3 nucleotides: TGTGCCAGCAGTACACTCGAGGGAATGAACACTGAAGCTTTCTTT.

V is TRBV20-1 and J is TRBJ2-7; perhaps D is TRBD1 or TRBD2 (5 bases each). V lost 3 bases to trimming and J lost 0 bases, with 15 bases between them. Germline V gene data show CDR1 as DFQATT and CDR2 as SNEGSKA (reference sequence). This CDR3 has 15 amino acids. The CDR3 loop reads CSASDSGTYSYEQYF. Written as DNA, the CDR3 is TGCAGTGCTAGTGACAGCGGAACCTACTCCTACGAGCAGTACTTC.

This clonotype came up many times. The CDR3 here is CASSWTGGSYEQYF. CDR3 bases: TGTGCCAGCAGCTGGACAGGGGGATCCTACGAGCAGTACTTC. V gene TRBV6-1 combines with J gene TRBJ2-7; the match to TRBD1 covers 10 bases. V was pared by 6 bases and J by 1 base, with 3 bases of the junction left unmatched. Germline V lookup: CDR1 MNHNS, CDR2 SASEGT. CDR3 length equals 14 residues.

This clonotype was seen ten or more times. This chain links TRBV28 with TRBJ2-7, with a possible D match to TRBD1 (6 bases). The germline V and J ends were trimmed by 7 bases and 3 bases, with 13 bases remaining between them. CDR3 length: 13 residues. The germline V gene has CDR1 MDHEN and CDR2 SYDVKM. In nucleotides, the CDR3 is TGTGCCAGCACTTCAGGGGTGAACTACGAGCAGTACTTC. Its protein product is CASTSGVNYEQYF.

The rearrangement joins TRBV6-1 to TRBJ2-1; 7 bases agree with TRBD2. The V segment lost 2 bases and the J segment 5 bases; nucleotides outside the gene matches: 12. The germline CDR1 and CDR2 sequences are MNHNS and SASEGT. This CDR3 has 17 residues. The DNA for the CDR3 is TGTGCCAGCAGTGAAATCGTTGGGCGGGGGTTCGACAATGAGCAGTTCTTC. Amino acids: CASSEIVGRGFDNEQFF.